A selection of T cell receptor beta chains follows, all from one sample in a study. Each CDR3 protein gets one entry after TCRdb re-called the 5' RACE reads with MiXCR. The data show over 40,000 distinct CDR3 sequences, around 20% seen once. The sample was Tregs sorted from blood. Receptor source: a female donor with breast cancer. Both conserved end residues are part of each CDR3. The D gene is left open where the match is weak. Clone sizes are given selectively: once, few, many, or a class where the clone is expanded.

d_call,v_call,cdr3_length,clone_size,j_call,cdr3_nt,cdr3_aa
TRBD2,TRBV18,16,NA,TRBJ2-1,TGTGTCAGCTCACAGAAGGGGACTAGCGGGAGTGGCGAGCAGTTCTTC,CVSSQKGTSGSGEQFF
NA,TRBV5-1,14,once,TRBJ2-3,TGCGCCAGCAGCGGAGGGTCCATGGGAGAAACGCAGTATTTT,CASSGGSMGETQYF
NA,TRBV20-1,16,many,TRBJ2-7,TGCAGTGCTAGAGTAAGTCGACTTACACGCTCCTACGAGCAGTACTTC,CSARVSRLTRSYEQYF
TRBD2,TRBV20-1,14,NA,TRBJ2-3,TGCAGTGCTAGTAGCCAGCGGGAGCTCTCGGCGCAGTATTTT,CSASSQRELSAQYF
TRBD2,TRBV4-3,15,few,TRBJ2-1,TGCGCCAGCAGCCAAACTAGCGGGTCCTACAATGAGCAGTTCTTC,CASSQTSGSYNEQFF
NA,TRBV7-9,12,many,TRBJ2-1,TGTGCCAGCAGCCGCTCCTACAATGAGCAGTTCTTC,CASSRSYNEQFF
NA,TRBV6-5,13,many,TRBJ1-1,TGTGCCAGCAGGATTTTCCTCGGCACTGAAGCTTTCTTT,CASRIFLGTEAFF
NA,TRBV6-5,15,NA,TRBJ2-2,TGTGCCAGCAGTTACGGGCAGGCCCACACCGGGGAGCTGTTTTTT,CASSYGQAHTGELFF
NA,TRBV9,12,few,TRBJ2-3,TGTGCCAGCAGCGTAGCTTCAGATACGCAGTATTTT,CASSVASDTQYF
NA,TRBV20-1,12,many,TRBJ2-5,TGCAGTGCTGACGTTCGCCAAGAGACCCAGTACTTC,CSADVRQETQYF
NA,TRBV2,15,NA,TRBJ2-6,TGTGCCAGCAGTGCCTACAGGGAGGAGGCCAACGTCCTGACTTTC,CASSAYREEANVLTF
NA,TRBV18,13,NA,TRBJ2-1,TGTGCCAGCTCACCAAATACGGACAATGAGCAGTTCTTC,CASSPNTDNEQFF
TRBD1,TRBV20-1,16,NA,TRBJ1-2,TGCAGTGCCCCCCACCGGGGGGAGGGGGCGGACTATGGCTACATCTTC,CSAPHRGEGADYGYIF
NA,TRBV4-1,16,NA,TRBJ1-2,TGCGCCAGCAGCCAACTAGCTGCGGGGATCCAGGCTGGCTACACCTTC,CASSQLAAGIQAGYTF
TRBD1,TRBV20-1,17,many,TRBJ2-1,TGCAGTGCTAGAGATATGGGTGGGGACAGGGGGATCCATGAGCAGTTCTTC,CSARDMGGDRGIHEQFF
TRBD1,TRBV4-1,14,many,TRBJ1-2,TGCGCCAGCAGCCAAGTGTGGCAGGGGGATGGCTACACCTTC,CASSQVWQGDGYTF
TRBD2,TRBV7-3,15,medium-sized,TRBJ2-3,TGTGCCAGCAGCTTACTAGCGGGAGGGCCTGATACGCAGTATTTT,CASSLLAGGPDTQYF
NA,TRBV4-1,15,many,TRBJ2-7,TGCGCCAGCAGCCAAGGGGCCGGACAACACTCAAAGCAGTACTTC,CASSQGAGQHSKQYF
NA,TRBV6-5,13,medium-sized,TRBJ2-3,TGTGCCACCGGGCGGGACACATCAGATACGCAGTATTTT,CATGRDTSDTQYF
NA,TRBV11-2,14,NA,TRBJ2-1,TGTGCCAGCAGCTTAGTAGCCGGGGGCCATGAGCAGTTCTTC,CASSLVAGGHEQFF
TRBD2,TRBV28,19,NA,TRBJ2-7,TGTGCCAGCAGTTTAGGGAGACTAGCGGGAGGAATGTCGTCCTACGAGCAGTACTTC,CASSLGRLAGGMSSYEQYF
NA,TRBV5-1,14,NA,TRBJ1-1,TGCGCCAGCAGGACAGCTTTCATGAACACTGAAGCTTTCTTT,CASRTAFMNTEAFF
TRBD2,TRBV29-1,11,many,TRBJ2-1,TGCAGCGTGAACACTAGCGGTGAGCAGTTCTTC,CSVNTSGEQFF
NA,TRBV6-1,15,NA,TRBJ2-5,TGTGCCGGCAGTGAAAACCGGGACGTCCCGGAGACCCAGTACTTC,CAGSENRDVPETQYF
NA,TRBV3-1,14,NA,TRBJ1-1,TGTGCCAGCAGCTTCCGGGACCGGAACACTGAAGCTTTCTTT,CASSFRDRNTEAFF
NA,TRBV6-5,14,many,TRBJ2-5,TGTGCCAGCAGCCCGGAACCCGGATTAGAGACCCAGTACTTC,CASSPEPGLETQYF
TRBD2,TRBV6-5,15,NA,TRBJ2-3,TGTGCCAGCAACTCTAGCGGGGCGAGCACAGATACGCAGTATTTT,CASNSSGASTDTQYF
NA,TRBV4-2,15,medium-sized,TRBJ1-3,TGTGCCAGCAGCCAAGCAGCCGGGGTTGGAAACACCATATATTTT,CASSQAAGVGNTIYF
NA,TRBV15,12,few,TRBJ2-1,TGTGCCACCAGCAGAGATACGGGTCTCCAGATCTTC,CATSRDTGLQIF
TRBD2,TRBV27,16,few,TRBJ2-3,TGTGCCAGCAGTGTTAGCGGGAGGCCATACACAGATACGCAGTATTTT,CASSVSGRPYTDTQYF
NA,TRBV29-1,14,medium-sized,TRBJ2-3,TGCAGCGGCCACCGGGCAGGGGTTTCGGATACGCAGTATTTT,CSGHRAGVSDTQYF
TRBD1,TRBV27,13,NA,TRBJ1-2,TGTGCCAGCAGTATACAGGGGGCCCATGGCTACACCTTC,CASSIQGAHGYTF
NA,TRBV20-1,15,many,TRBJ2-7,TGCAGTGCTACGAGAATGAGACAGATGCCGTACGAGCAGTACTTC,CSATRMRQMPYEQYF
TRBD2,TRBV7-2,13,NA,TRBJ2-1,TGTGCCAGCAGCTTAATAGCGGGAGATGAGCAGTTCTTC,CASSLIAGDEQFF
NA,TRBV28,14,few,TRBJ2-3,TGTGCCAGCAGCTCGAAAGGATCCACAGATACGCAGTATTTT,CASSSKGSTDTQYF
NA,TRBV3-1,14,NA,TRBJ1-1,TGTGCCAGCAGCCAAGATAGAGGGATAACTGAAGCTTTCTTT,CASSQDRGITEAFF
NA,TRBV5-4,14,NA,TRBJ2-2,TGTGCCAGCAGCTTGCAGGAGGGCACCGGGGAGCTGTTTTTT,CASSLQEGTGELFF
NA,TRBV4-1,13,NA,TRBJ2-7,TGCGCCAGCAGCCAAGAAGGGTTCTACGAGCAGTACTTC,CASSQEGFYEQYF
TRBD1,TRBV11-2,15,many,TRBJ2-7,TGTGCCAGCAGCCCCGGACAGGGGGTCCCCTACGAGCAGTACTTC,CASSPGQGVPYEQYF
TRBD2,TRBV20-1,18,few,TRBJ2-2,TGCAGTGCTAGAGACACTAATAGCGGGAGGATGAACACCGGGGAGCTGTTTTTT,CSARDTNSGRMNTGELFF
TRBD2,TRBV6-6,18,few,TRBJ2-1,TGTGCCAGCAGTTACTCGATGCCTAGCGGGCGCACCTACAATGAGCAGTTCTTC,CASSYSMPSGRTYNEQFF
NA,TRBV10-3,15,NA,TRBJ2-7,TGTGCCAACAGTCCGGGACTGGGATGGTCCTACGAGCAGTACTTC,CANSPGLGWSYEQYF
NA,TRBV27,16,NA,TRBJ1-2,TGTGCCACGGGGGCGGACCGAGGATGGGGTGGCTATGGCTACACCTTC,CATGADRGWGGYGYTF
TRBD1,TRBV6-1,15,NA,TRBJ2-7,TGTGCCAGCAGTGAACGAGACAGGGGAGCCTACGAGCAGTACTTC,CASSERDRGAYEQYF
TRBD1,TRBV6-2/TRBV6-3,12,many,TRBJ2-7,TGTGCCAGCAGCCGAACAGGGGAACGGCAGTACTTC,CASSRTGERQYF
NA,TRBV6-1,16,NA,TRBJ1-1,TGTGCCAGCAGTGACCACCCCGGAGAGGGGAGCACTGAAGCTTTCTTT,CASSDHPGEGSTEAFF
NA,TRBV20-1,14,NA,TRBJ2-7,TGCAGTGCTACGCGAGCGCCAAGCTCCTACGAGCAGTACTTC,CSATRAPSSYEQYF
TRBD2,TRBV4-1,16,many,TRBJ2-5,TGCGCCAGCTCCGCCACTAGCGGGAGGGCCCGGGAGACCCAGTACTTC,CASSATSGRARETQYF
TRBD2,TRBV3-1,17,NA,TRBJ2-1,TGTGCCAGCAGCCAAGCCCCCCTAGCGGAGCACGCCAATGAGCAGTTCTTC,CASSQAPLAEHANEQFF
NA,TRBV10-2,15,NA,TRBJ1-1,TGCGCCAGCAGTGCCTTGGCAGGGCTGGACACTGAAGCTTTCTTT,CASSALAGLDTEAFF
NA,TRBV10-2,11,few,TRBJ2-1,TGCGCCAGCAGTGCTTTGACCCAGCAGTTCTTC,CASSALTQQFF
TRBD2,TRBV4-2,15,NA,TRBJ2-1,TGTGCCGGCAGCCGAACTAGCGGGGGAAGGAATGAGCAGTTCTTC,CAGSRTSGGRNEQFF
NA,TRBV6-1,16,NA,TRBJ1-4,TGTGCCAGCAGTGAAGCTAGGACGGCAACCAATGAAAAACTGTTTTTT,CASSEARTATNEKLFF
NA,TRBV18,16,NA,TRBJ1-1,TGTGCCAGCTCACCACGCCAGGGTTCAATGAACACTGAAGCTTTCTTT,CASSPRQGSMNTEAFF